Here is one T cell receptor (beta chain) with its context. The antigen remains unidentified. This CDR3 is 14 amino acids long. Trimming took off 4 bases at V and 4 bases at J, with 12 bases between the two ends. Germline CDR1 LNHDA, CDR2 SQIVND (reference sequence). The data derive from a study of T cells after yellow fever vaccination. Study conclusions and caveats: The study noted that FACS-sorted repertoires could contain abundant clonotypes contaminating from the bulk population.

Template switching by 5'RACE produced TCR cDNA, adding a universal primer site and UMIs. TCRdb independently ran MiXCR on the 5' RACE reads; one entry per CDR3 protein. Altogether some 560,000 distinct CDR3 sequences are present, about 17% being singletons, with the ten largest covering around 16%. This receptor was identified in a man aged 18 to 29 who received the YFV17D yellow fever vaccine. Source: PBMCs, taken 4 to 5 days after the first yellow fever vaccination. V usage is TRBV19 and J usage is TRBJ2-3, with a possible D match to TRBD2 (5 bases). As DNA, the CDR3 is TGTGCCAGTAGTACTCGTCTAGCATCAGATACGCAGTATTTT. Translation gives CASSTRLASDTQYF.